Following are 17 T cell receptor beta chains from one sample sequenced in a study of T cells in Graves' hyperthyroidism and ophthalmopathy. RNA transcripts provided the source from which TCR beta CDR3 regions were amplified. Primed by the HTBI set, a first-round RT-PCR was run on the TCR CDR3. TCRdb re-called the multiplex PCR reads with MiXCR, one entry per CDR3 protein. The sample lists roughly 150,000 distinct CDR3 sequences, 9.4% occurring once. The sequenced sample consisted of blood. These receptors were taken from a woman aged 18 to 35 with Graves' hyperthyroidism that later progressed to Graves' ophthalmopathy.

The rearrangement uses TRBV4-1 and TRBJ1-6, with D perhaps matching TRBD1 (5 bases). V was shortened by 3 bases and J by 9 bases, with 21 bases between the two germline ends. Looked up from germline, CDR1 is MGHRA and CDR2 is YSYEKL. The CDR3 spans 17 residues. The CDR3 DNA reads TGCGCCAGCAGCCACTTGGGACGGGAAGAGAAGGGTTCACCCCTCCACTTT. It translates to CASSHLGREEKGSPLHF.

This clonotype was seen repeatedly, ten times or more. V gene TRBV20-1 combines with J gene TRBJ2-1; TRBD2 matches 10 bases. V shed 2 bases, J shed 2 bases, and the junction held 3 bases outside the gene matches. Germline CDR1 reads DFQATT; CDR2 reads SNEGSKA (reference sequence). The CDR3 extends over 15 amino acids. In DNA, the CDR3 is TGCAGTGCTAGATTCACTAGCGGGACCTACAATGAGCAGTTCTTC. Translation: CSARFTSGTYNEQFF.

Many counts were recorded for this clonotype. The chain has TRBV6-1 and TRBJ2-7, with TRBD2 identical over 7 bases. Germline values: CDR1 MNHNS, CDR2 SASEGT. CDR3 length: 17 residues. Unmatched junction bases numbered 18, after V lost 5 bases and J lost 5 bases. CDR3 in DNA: TGTGCCAGCAGTTATTCCATTGTGTTGCGGGAGAGCGACGAGCAGTACTTC. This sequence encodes CASSYSIVLRESDEQYF.

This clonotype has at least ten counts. The CDR3 DNA follows: TGTGCCAGCAGCCGGGCCGGGACGCGGACGGAGCAGTACTTC. Protein sequence: CASSRAGTRTEQYF. This sequence joins TRBV27 and TRBJ2-7; D may correspond to TRBD1 or TRBD2 (5 bases each). The V and J ends lost 6 bases and 7 bases respectively, with 19 bases between them. Germline CDR1 and CDR2: MNHEY and SMNVEV (reference sequence). The CDR3 has 14 residues.

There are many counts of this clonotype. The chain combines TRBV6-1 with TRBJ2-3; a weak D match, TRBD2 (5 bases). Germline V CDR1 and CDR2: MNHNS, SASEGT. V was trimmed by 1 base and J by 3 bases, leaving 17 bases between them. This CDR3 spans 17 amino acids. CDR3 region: CASSEGVGRVFTDTQYF. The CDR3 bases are TGTGCCAGCAGTGAAGGGGTCGGGCGGGTTTTTACAGATACGCAGTATTTT.

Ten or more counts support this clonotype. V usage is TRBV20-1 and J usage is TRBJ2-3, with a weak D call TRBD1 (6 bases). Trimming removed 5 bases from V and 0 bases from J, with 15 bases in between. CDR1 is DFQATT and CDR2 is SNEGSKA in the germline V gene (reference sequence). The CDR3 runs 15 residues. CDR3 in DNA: TGCAGTGCTTCCCCCACAGGGTCTAGCACAGATACGCAGTATTTT. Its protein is CSASPTGSSTDTQYF.

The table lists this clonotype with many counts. CDR3 DNA: TGTGCCAGCAGCCATCGTGGGACAGGGATCTCCTACGAGCAGTACTTC. Protein: CASSHRGTGISYEQYF. The genes are TRBV3-1 and TRBJ2-7; 9 bases align to TRBD1. Germline CDR1 is LGHDT and CDR2 is YNNKEL (reference sequence). The CDR3 loop spans 16 amino acids. Trimming cost V 3 bases and J 0 bases; bases outside gene matches: 6.

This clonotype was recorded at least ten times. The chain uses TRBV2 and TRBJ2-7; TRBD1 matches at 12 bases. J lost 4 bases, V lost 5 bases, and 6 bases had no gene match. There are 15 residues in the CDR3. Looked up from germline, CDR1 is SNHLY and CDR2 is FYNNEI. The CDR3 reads CASSQMGQGAYEQYF. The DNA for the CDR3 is TGTGCCAGCAGTCAAATGGGACAGGGGGCTTACGAGCAGTACTTC.

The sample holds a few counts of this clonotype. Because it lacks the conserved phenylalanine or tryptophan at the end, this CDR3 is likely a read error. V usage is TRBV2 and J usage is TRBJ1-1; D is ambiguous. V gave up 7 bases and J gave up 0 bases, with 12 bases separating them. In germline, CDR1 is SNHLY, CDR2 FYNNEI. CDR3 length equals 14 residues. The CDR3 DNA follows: TGTGCCAGCAAATCGGGAGGGATGAACACTGAAGCTTTCATT. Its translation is CASKSGGMNTEAFI.

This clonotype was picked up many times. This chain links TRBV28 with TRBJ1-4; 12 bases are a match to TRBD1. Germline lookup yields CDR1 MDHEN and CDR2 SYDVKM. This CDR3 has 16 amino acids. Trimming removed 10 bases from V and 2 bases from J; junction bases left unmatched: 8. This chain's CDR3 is CATTTGTGGTNEKLFF. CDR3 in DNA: TGTGCCACCACAACCGGGACAGGGGGCACTAATGAAAAACTGTTTTTT.

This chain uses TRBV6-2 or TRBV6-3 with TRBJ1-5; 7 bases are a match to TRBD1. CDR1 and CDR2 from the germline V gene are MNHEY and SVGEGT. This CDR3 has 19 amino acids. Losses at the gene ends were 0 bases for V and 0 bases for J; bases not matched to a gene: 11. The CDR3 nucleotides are TGTGCCAGCAGTTACTCAAGGGGGCAGACCGTTTATAGCAATCAGCCCCAGCATTTT. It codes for CASSYSRGQTVYSNQPQHF.

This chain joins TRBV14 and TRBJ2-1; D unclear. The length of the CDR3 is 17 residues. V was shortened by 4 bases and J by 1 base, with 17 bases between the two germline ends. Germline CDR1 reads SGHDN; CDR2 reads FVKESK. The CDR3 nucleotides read TGTGCCAGCAGCCCCCTCGGTAGAGCCGGGTCCTACAATGAGCAGTTCTTC. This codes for CASSPLGRAGSYNEQFF.

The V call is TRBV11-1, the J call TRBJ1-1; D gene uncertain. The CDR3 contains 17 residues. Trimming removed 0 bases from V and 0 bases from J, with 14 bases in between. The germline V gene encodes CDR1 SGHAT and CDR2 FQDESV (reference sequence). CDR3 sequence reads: CASSLATRHHMNTEAFF. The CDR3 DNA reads TGTGCCAGCAGCTTAGCCACCCGACACCACATGAACACTGAAGCTTTCTTT.

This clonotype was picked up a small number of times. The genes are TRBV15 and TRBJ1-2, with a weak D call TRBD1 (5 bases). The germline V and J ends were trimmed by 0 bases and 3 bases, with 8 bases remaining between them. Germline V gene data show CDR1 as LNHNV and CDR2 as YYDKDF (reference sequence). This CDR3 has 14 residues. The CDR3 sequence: CATSRDRGDYGYTF. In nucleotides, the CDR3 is TGTGCCACCAGCAGAGATCGGGGGGACTATGGCTACACCTTC.

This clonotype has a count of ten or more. Here the CDR3 DNA reads TGTGCCTGGAGTGCCAGGGCGAACACTGAAGCTTTCTTT. It is translated as CAWSARANTEAFF. This chain uses TRBV30 with TRBJ1-1; TRBD1 might be the D (5 bases). This CDR3 region has 13 residues. The V gene's germline CDR1 is GTSNPN and CDR2 SVGIG (reference sequence). V lost 1 base and J 1 base, leaving 7 bases between the germline ends.

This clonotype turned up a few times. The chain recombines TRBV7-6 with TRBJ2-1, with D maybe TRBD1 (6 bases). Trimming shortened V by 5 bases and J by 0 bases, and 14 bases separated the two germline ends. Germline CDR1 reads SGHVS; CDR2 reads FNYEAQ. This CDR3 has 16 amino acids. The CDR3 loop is CASSHRVSDSYNEQFF. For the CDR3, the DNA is TGTGCCAGCAGCCACAGGGTCTCGGACTCCTACAATGAGCAGTTCTTC.

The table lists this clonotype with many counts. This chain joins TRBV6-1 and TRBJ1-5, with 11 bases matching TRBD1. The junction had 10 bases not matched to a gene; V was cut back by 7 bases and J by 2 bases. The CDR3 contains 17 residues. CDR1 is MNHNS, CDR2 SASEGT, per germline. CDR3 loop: CASTRGDRGWGNQPQHF. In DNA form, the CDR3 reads TGTGCCAGCACAAGGGGGGACAGGGGGTGGGGCAATCAGCCCCAGCATTTT.